This entry concerns a single T cell receptor (beta chain). This sample was taken from a study of blood T cells in healthy people across ages. Trimming pared 1 base from V and 8 bases from J, leaving 11 bases between. The germline gives CDR1 DFQATT, CDR2 SNEGSKA (reference sequence). CDR3 length: 12 residues. For the second PCR, which ran for roughly 6 to 12 cycles, a sample-barcoded 5' primer and a J-beta primer mix were used. Each cDNA molecule received a tag from a template-switch adaptor that had 12 random nucleotides. TCRdb called the 5' RACE reads again in MiXCR, with one record for every CDR3 protein. The sample contains some 1.4 million distinct CDR3 sequences, about 43% of which appear only once. The draw of peripheral blood yielded ten milliliters from each donor.

The V call is TRBV20-1, the J call TRBJ1-2; no reliable D call. The sequence was obtained from a woman between 18 and 29 years old in good health. Sample: blood. CDR3 in amino acids: CSARVGVVGYTF. CDR3 DNA sequence: TGCAGTGCTAGAGTTGGGGTGGTCGGCTACACCTTC.